Each of the 14 T cell receptor beta chains below was sequenced from the same sample in a study of T cell repertoires in aging, cancer and after chemotherapy (dated by TCRdb to between 2018 and 2020). Sequencing was performed on an Illumina MiSeq. Rearranged TRB sequences spanning V, D and J segments were amplified in a multiplex touch-down PCR with a mixed TRB-A/B primer pool. TCRdb trimmed the raw reads at Q25, called clones with MiXCR and kept productive beta chains. Rows are unified per CDR3 protein, each entry keeping the most common DNA and genes. The sample table lists some 9,000 distinct CDR3 sequences, roughly 53% of them with a count of one. The ten largest clones capture 20% to 25% of the sample. TCR beta rearrangements were amplified from genomic DNA isolated from peripheral blood, not from sorted cells or RNA. Sequencing used blood. Source of these receptors: a human donor in good health.

For the CDR3, the DNA is TGTGCCAGCTCACCATCGGACAGGTTGGAGGGCTACACCTTC. This gives the protein CASSPSDRLEGYTF. V is TRBV18 and J is TRBJ1-2, with 7 bases that match TRBD1. The CDR3 length is 14 residues. The V gene end was trimmed by 2 bases and the J gene end by 8 bases; junction bases not matched to a gene: 8. CDR1 and CDR2 (germline): KGHSH, LQKENI.

The V call is TRBV6-2 or TRBV6-3, the J call TRBJ2-7, with 10 positions matching TRBD2. This CDR3 has 15 residues. Germline V CDR1 and CDR2: MNHEY, SVGEGT. The V and J ends lost 7 bases and 3 bases, in that order; junction bases with no gene match: 9. CDR3 sequence: CASTLGTSDYYEQYF. DNA of the CDR3: TGTGCCAGCACTCTAGGGACTAGCGATTACTACGAGCAGTACTTC.

J is TRBJ1-6 and V is TRBV12-3 or TRBV12-4; unclear D gene. The CDR3 has 14 residues. The V gene lost 4 bases and the J gene lost 9 bases, with 13 bases spanning the gap. In nucleotides, the CDR3 is TGTGCCAGCAGTTCCGGACTGGGTTTTTCACCCCTCCACTTT. Protein product: CASSSGLGFSPLHF.

Relative to its sample, this clonotype is medium-sized. The chain is built from TRBV29-1 and TRBJ1-1; D is ambiguous. Trimming pared 4 bases from V and 2 bases from J, leaving 11 bases between. This CDR3 contains 13 residues. Germline V CDR1 and CDR2: SQVTM, ANQGSEA. This CDR3 is CSVVPYRNTEAFF. The CDR3 DNA reads TGCAGCGTTGTCCCGTACCGTAACACTGAAGCTTTCTTT. Based on the CDR3 plus reference TRBV29-1 and TRBJ1-1, the full variable domain is SAVISQKPSRDICQRGTSLTIQCQVDSQVTMMFWYRQQPGQSLTLIATANQGSEATYESGFVIDKFPISRPNLTFSTLTVSNMSPEDSSIYLCSVVPYRNTEAFFGQGTRLTVV.

CDR3: CATREEGHNEQFF. CDR3 DNA sequence: TGTGCCACCCGGGAGGAGGGGCACAATGAGCAGTTCTTC. The V call is TRBV15, the J call TRBJ2-1; 7 nucleotides agree with TRBD2. The CDR3 covers 13 residues. Germline V lookup: CDR1 LNHNV, CDR2 YYDKDF (reference sequence). V trimming: 8 bases; J trimming: 5 bases; junction bases outside the gene matches: 6.

This clonotype is a singleton in its sample. The rearrangement links TRBV10-3 to TRBJ1-3; D uncertain. From germline, CDR1 is ENHRY and CDR2 SYGVKD. CDR3 length equals 12 residues. V lost 6 bases and J 0 bases, leaving 3 bases between the germline ends. This chain's CDR3 is CAIRNSGNTIYF. In DNA, the CDR3 is TGTGCCATCAGAAACTCTGGAAACACCATATATTTT.

The V gene is TRBV18, the J gene TRBJ1-1, with TRBD1 matching 7 bases. This CDR3 region has 15 residues. Germline V lookup: CDR1 KGHSH, CDR2 LQKENI. V was pared by 0 bases and J by 1 base, with 2 bases of the junction left unmatched. CDR3 loop: CASSPPGQSNTEAFF. The CDR3 DNA reads as TGTGCCAGCTCACCACCGGGACAGTCGAACACTGAAGCTTTCTTT.

The sample holds a few counts of this clonotype. The chain couples TRBV6-2 or TRBV6-3 to TRBJ2-5; 10 nucleotides align to TRBD1. Germline loops: CDR1 MNHEY, CDR2 SVGEGT. V was pared by 7 bases and J by 5 bases, with 7 bases of the junction left unmatched. The CDR3 is made up of 14 amino acids. The CDR3 loop is CASIPDRGRETQYF. The CDR3 DNA follows: TGTGCCAGCATACCAGACAGGGGGCGTGAGACCCAGTACTTC.

This chain uses TRBV19 with TRBJ2-5; 15 bases fit TRBD2. Germline V gene sequence: CDR1 LNHDA, CDR2 SQIVND (reference sequence). Germline trimming cut 5 bases from V and 4 bases from J; bases unmatched to any gene: 5. The CDR3 runs 16 residues. The CDR3 spells CASSLGLAGGLETQYF. Here the CDR3 DNA reads TGTGCCAGTAGTCTGGGACTAGCGGGAGGACTAGAGACCCAGTACTTC.

The chain couples TRBV6-4 to TRBJ1-5; D is undetermined. The CDR3 sequence is 13 residues long. Trimming cost V 7 bases and J 3 bases, with 10 bases left between them. Germline V gives CDR1 MRHNA, CDR2 SNTAGT. The CDR3 loop is CASKGPANQPQHF. The CDR3 nucleotides read TGTGCCAGCAAGGGCCCGGCCAATCAGCCCCAGCATTTT.

The V and J genes are TRBV6-2 or TRBV6-3 and TRBJ2-1; D may be TRBD2 (5 bases). The V gene's germline CDR1 is MNHEY and CDR2 SVGEGT. V lost 6 bases, J lost 13 bases, and 22 bases lay in between. The CDR3 runs to 14 residues. For the CDR3, the DNA is TGTGCCAGCAGACATGACGCGGGTCTTCGCCCTCAGTTCTTC. Translating gives CASRHDAGLRPQFF.

As concerns this clonotype: The junction differs from germline at one of its ends, possibly a read error. The chain recombines TRBV6-5 with TRBJ2-2, with D perhaps matching TRBD1 (6 bases). This CDR3 spans 14 amino acids. Germline CDR1 reads MNHEY; CDR2 reads SVGAGI. The CDR3 DNA sequence: TGTGCCAGCAGTTACCAGGGGCGAACCGGTGAGCTGTTTTTT. Amino acid sequence: CASSYQGRTGELFF.

This clonotype was picked up a small number of times. The chain uses TRBV30 and TRBJ2-3; no definite D call. In germline, CDR1 is GTSNPN, CDR2 SVGIG (reference sequence). The V gene lost 1 base and the J gene lost 6 bases, with 17 bases spanning the gap. This CDR3 region has 15 residues. CDR3 sequence reads: CAWSAPPALTDTQYF. CDR3 sequence (DNA): TGTGCCTGGAGTGCCCCCCCGGCGCTGACGGATACGCAGTATTTT.

V and J are TRBV27 and TRBJ2-1; a possible D gene is TRBD2 (7 bases). This CDR3 comprises 11 residues. Between the trimmed V and J ends, which lost 8 bases and 13 bases, there was a span of 15 bases. The V gene's germline CDR1 is MNHEY and CDR2 SMNVEV (reference sequence). This CDR3 is CASRAGAPQFF. DNA of the CDR3: TGTGCCAGCCGTGCGGGGGCCCCTCAGTTCTTC.